This TCR beta chain was profiled in a study of CD8 T cells in Susac syndrome. Study findings and constraints: Only a relatively small number of individuals were included in the TCR sequencing and HLA analysis.

Random hexamers primed reverse transcription of about 0.5 to 1 ug RNA. Amplification of TCR beta CDR3 used immunoSEQ multiplex PCR across 54 Vbeta and 13 Jbeta. TCRdb reanalysed the immunoSEQ multiplex PCR reads using MiXCR and keeps one entry per CDR3 protein. The sample has 150,000 to 200,000 distinct CDR3 sequences, around 93% seen once. With regard to this clonotype: Its matching antigen is unknown.

Germline V gene data show CDR1 as LGHDT and CDR2 as YNNKEL (reference sequence). CDR3 length: 13 amino acids. Trimming shortened V by 0 bases and J by 5 bases, and 7 bases separated the two germline ends. The authors sequenced TCR beta from blood CD8+ and CD4+ T cells. Bulk CD8+ and CD4+ cells came from magnetic negative isolation; CD8+ TEMRA by FACS. Sequencing used CD4+ T cells from PBMCs. The chain recombines TRBV3-1 with TRBJ2-5; D uncertain. This receptor was taken from a human donor with multiple sclerosis. CDR3 nucleotides: TGTGCCAGCAGCCAAGAACCGCGGGAGACCCAGTACTTC. This encodes CASSQEPRETQYF.